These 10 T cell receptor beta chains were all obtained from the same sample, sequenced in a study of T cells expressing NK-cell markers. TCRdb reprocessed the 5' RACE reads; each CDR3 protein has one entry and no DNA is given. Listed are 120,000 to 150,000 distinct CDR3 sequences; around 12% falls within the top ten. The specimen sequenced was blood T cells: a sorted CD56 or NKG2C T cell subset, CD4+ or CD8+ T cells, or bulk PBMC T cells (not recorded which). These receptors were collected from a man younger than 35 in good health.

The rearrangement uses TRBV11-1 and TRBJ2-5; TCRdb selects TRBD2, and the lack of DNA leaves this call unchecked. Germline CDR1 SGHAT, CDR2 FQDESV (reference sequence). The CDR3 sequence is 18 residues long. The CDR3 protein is CASSFLEASGPYQETQYF.

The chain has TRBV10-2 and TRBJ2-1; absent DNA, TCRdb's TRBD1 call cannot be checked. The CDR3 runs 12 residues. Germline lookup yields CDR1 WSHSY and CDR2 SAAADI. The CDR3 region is CASGTGVHEQFF.

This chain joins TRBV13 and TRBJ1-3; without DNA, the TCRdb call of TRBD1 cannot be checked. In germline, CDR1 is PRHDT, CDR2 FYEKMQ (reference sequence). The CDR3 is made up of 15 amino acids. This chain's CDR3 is CASSFPGTEGNTIYF.

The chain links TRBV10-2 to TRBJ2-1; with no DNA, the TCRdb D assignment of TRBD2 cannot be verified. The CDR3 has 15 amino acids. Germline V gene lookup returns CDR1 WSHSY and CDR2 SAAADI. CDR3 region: CASSPGLAGGLEQFF.

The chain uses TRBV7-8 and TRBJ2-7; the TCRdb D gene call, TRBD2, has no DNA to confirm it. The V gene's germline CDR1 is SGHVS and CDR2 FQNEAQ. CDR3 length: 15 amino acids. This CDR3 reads CASSLTSGSDYEQYF.

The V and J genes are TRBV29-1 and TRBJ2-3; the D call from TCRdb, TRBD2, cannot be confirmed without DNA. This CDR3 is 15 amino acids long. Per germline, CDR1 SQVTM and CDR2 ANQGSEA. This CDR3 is CSVEMTSGNTDTQYF.

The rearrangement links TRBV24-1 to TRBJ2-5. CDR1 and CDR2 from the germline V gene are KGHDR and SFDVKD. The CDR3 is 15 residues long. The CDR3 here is CATSGSDPIGETQYF.

The CDR3 loop reads CASSVVGQLNTEAFF. The chain has TRBV9 and TRBJ1-1; TCRdb outputs TRBD1, but without DNA this stays unchecked. Germline lookup yields CDR1 SGDLS and CDR2 YYNGEE. The CDR3 is 15 amino acids.

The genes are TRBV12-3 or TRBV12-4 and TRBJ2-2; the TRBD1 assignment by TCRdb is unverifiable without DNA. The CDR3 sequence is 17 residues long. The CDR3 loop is CASSLGWGAREAGELFF.

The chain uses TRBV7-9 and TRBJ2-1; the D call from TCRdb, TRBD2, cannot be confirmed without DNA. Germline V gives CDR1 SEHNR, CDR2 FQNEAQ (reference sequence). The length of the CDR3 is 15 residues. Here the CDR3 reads CASSKTSGAYNEQFF.